This T cell receptor (beta chain) stems from a study of cytomegalovirus exposure and HLA in healthy donors. Study findings and constraints: A later analysis linked a missense variant in DCLRE1C to the trimming of TCR beta V and J genes. Prediction of most subjects' HLA-A and HLA-B alleles by TCR beta sequences was reportedly accurate.

As concerns this clone: Its specificity is not known.

The PCR contained 60 Vbeta and 13 Jbeta primers. The table came from immunoSEQ multiplex PCR; TCRdb's copy has only in-frame clones and leaves some out. The sample includes 150,000 to 200,000 clones, approximately 80% of them seen just once. The CDR3 extends over 18 amino acids. Germline CDR1 SGHTA, CDR2 FQGNSA. Trimming cost V 0 bases and J 3 bases; bases outside gene matches: 9. Input material: PBMCs. The rearrangement joins TRBV7-2 to TRBJ2-3; 10 bases fit TRBD2. The TCR comes from a woman between 50 and 59 years old in good health and CMV-seronegative. The CDR3 sequence is CASSLARSGGARTDTQYF. The CDR3 coding sequence is TGTGCCAGCAGCTTAGCGCGCAGCGGGGGGGCCAGGACAGATACGCAGTATTTT.